The entry that follows covers one T cell receptor beta chain sequence. Germline CDR1 reads SGHRS; CDR2 reads YFSETQ. This CDR3 comprises 15 residues. The junction had 5 bases not matched to a gene; V was cut back by 4 bases and J by 0 bases. This sample was included in a study of shared clonotypes between healthy human individuals. Some clones are missing from TCRdb's copy, which holds only in-frame ones; the method was immunoSEQ multiplex PCR. The sample shows 1,500,000 or so clones, around 98.5% of them seen only once. The source material was naive CD4+ T cells sorted from blood. Subset in this sample: CD45RA+ positively selected. The sequence came from a man aged 25-45 years in good health. The V and J genes are TRBV5-1 and TRBJ2-7; 9 positions agree with TRBD2. The CDR3 sequence: CASSPSSGDSYEQYF. In DNA, the CDR3 is TGCGCCAGCAGCCCCTCTAGCGGGGACTCCTACGAGCAGTACTTC.